This T cell receptor beta chain is from a study of blood T cell repertoires in COVID-19 (dated by TCRdb to between 2020 and 2021). Notes on the research overall: Collaborator samples came from the United States, Italy and Spain and covered acute and convalescent phases of COVID-19. The prospective study material was composed of cDNA or gDNA derived from T cells, B-cell-depleted T cells, or PBMCs. The dataset comprised deeply sampled blood TCRbeta repertoires from subjects exposed to, actively infected with, or recovered from COVID-19. The repertoires were made available in a free public database intended to serve as a resource for research on the immune response to SARS-CoV-2. The samples were drawn from the first 160 participants of the ongoing ImmuneRACE study and from more than 1,000 subjects provided by 6 global collaborators. A de-identified subject ID, COVID-19 status, age in years and sex were almost always included in the sample metadata. Where HLA class I and class II types were available, the types were taken from metadata supplied by the sample provider, not from assay-based typing. The full study reports these points: The quantity of clinical and demographic metadata differed by source and by participant and was supplied without curation.

The immunoSEQ Assay, a bias-controlled multiplex PCR, was used to amplify TCRbeta CDR3 regions from genomic DNA. The original methods were these. The number of nucleated cells in each sample was estimated by amplification of reference gene primers within the assay. To quantify the absolute abundance of each unique TCRbeta CDR3 rearrangement, sequence reads were collapsed and filtered. For each sample, productive Simpson clonality was calculated as the square root of Simpson's diversity index over productive rearrangements. Held by TCRdb, this immuneACCESS table contains in-frame sequences only and omits some clones. Under half of the omission traces to an unresolved V gene where checked; the cause of the rest is unknown. V and J calls and clone size are given by that table; D and trimming were obtained from the DNA. This sample gives roughly 240,000 clones in total; 83% of them show up just once. The ten top clones hold approximately 3.8% of the sample.

Reading the germline V gene gives CDR1 SGHVS and CDR2 FQNEAQ. CDR3 length: 16 amino acids, cysteine to phenylalanine. Solely the CDR3 DNA is kept, with 48 bases framed from the first base. Between the V and J ends, shortened by 1 base and 4 bases respectively, the junction contains 14 bases. Enrolling through a virtual design, the prospective study's participants ranged in age from about 18 to 100 years and lived across about two dozen United States geographic areas. Cohort assignment in the prospective study relied on participant-reported clinical history from a screening survey and a study questionnaire. Exposed participants had been in contact, within 2 weeks of entering the study, with a person who had a PCR-confirmed or clinician-diagnosed case of COVID-19. Each participant in the prospective study had whole blood, serum and a nasopharyngeal or oropharyngeal swab collected by mobile phlebotomists. Over an approximately two-month period, participants in the prospective study had the option of providing additional blood draws and questionnaires. Blood samples from the prospective study were shipped frozen or at room temperature prior to DNA extraction.

Details on this clone: Its target antigen remains unknown. Base qualities are not at hand, and no much larger clone is one base apart.

The source material was PBMCs or T cells enriched from blood (not recorded which). The receptor comes from a woman in her 40s who had been exposed to COVID-19. The V and J genes are TRBV7-8 and TRBJ1-5; the D segment could be TRBD1, given 6 matching bases. The DNA sequence is as follows: TGTGCCAGCAGCTTAGAGGCAGGGGCGCCGAATCAGCCCCAGCATTTT. Its protein is CASSLEAGAPNQPQHF.